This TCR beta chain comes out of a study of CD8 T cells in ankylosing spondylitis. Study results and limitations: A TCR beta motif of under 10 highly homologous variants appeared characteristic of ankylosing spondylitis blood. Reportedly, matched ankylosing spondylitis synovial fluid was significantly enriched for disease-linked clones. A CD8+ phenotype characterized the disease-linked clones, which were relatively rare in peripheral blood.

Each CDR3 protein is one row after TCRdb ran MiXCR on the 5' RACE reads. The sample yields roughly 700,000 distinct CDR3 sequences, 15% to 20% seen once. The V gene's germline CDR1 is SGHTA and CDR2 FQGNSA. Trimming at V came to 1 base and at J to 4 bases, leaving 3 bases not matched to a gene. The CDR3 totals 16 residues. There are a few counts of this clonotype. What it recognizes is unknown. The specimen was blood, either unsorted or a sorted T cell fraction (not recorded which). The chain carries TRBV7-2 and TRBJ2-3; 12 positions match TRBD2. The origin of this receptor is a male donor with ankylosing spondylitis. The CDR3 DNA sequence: TGTGCCAGCAGCTTAGGGACTAGCGGGATATCAGATACGCAGTATTTT. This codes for CASSLGTSGISDTQYF.